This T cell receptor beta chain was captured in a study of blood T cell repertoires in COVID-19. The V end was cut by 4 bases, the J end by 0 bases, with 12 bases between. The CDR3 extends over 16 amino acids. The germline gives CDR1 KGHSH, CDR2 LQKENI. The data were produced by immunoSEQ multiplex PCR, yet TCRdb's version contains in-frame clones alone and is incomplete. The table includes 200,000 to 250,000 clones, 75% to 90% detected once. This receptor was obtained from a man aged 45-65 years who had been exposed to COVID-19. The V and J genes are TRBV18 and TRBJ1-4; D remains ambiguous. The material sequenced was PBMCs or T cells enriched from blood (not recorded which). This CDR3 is CASSLNLRATNEKLFF. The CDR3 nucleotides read TGTGCCAGCTCACTTAATTTACGAGCAACTAATGAAAAACTGTTTTTT. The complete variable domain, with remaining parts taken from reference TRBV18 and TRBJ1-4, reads NAGVMQNPRHLVRRRGQEARLRCSPMKGHSHVYWYRQLPEEGLKFMVYLQKENIIDESGMPKERFSAEFPKEGPSILRIQQVVRGDSAAYFCASSLNLRATNEKLFFGSGTQLSVL.